This TCR beta chain was recorded in a study of blood T cell repertoires in COVID-19. Looking at the study overall: Material from acute and convalescent COVID-19 was sourced from the United States, Italy and Spain.

Produced via immunoSEQ multiplex PCR; TCRdb's table is partial and in-frame only. The sample contains about 49,000 clones, approximately 70% of which appear only once. V lost 1 base and J lost 1, with 20 bases in between. The germline CDR1 and CDR2 sequences are SGHTA and FQGNSA. CDR3 length: 18 residues. This clone was seen only once. The genes are TRBV7-2 and TRBJ2-7; tentatively, D is TRBD2 (6 bases). The sample comprised peripheral blood. The sequence came from a woman between 70 and 85 years old with acute or convalescent COVID-19. CDR3 protein: CASSLVVPGTSISYEQYF. The CDR3 region has the DNA TGTGCCAGCAGCTTAGTGGTCCCCGGGACTTCCATTTCCTACGAGCAGTACTTC.